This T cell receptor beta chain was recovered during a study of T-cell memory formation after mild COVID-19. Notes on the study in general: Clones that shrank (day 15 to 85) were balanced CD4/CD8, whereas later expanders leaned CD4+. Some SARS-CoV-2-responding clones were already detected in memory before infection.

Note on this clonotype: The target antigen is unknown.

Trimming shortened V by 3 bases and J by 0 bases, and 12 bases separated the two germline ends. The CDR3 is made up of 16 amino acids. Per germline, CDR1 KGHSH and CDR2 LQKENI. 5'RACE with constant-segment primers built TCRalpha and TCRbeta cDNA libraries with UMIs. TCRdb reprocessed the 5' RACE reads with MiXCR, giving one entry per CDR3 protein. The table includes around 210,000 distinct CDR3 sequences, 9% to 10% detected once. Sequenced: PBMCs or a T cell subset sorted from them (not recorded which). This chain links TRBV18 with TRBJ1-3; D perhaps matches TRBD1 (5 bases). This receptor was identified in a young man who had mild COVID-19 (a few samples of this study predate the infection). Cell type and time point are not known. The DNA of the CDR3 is TGTGCCAGCTCACCCCTTGGGGGATACTCTGGAAACACCATATATTTT. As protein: CASSPLGGYSGNTIYF.